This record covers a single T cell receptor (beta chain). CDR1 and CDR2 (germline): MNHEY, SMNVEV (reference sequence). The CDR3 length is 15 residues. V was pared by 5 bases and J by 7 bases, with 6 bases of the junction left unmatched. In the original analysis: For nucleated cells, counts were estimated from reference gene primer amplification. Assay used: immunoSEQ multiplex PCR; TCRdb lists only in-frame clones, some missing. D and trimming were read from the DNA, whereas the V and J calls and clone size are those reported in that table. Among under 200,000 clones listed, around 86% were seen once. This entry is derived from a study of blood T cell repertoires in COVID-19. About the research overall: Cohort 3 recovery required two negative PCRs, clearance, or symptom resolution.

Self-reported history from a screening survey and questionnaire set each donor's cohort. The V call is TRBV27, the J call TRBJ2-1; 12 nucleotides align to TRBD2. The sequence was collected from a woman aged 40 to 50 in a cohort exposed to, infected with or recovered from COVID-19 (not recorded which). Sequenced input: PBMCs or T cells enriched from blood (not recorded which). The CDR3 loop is CASSPTSGRWNEQFF. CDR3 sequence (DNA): TGTGCCAGCAGTCCAACTAGCGGGAGGTGGAATGAGCAGTTCTTC.